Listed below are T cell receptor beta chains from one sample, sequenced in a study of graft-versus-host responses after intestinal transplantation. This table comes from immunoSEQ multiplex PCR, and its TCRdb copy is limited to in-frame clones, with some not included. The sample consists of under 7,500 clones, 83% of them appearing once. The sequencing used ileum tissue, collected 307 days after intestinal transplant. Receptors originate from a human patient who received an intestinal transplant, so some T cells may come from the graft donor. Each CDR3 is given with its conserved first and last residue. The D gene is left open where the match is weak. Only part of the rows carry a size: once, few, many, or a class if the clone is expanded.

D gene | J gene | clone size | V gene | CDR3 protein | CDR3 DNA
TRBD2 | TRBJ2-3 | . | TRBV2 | CASRSPGTSGAQRTDTQYF | TGTGCCAGCAGGTCCCCCGGGACTAGCGGGGCGCAGCGCACAGATACGCAGTATTTT
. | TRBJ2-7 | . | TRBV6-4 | CASSHICRLPGPKGRDEQYF | TGTGCCAGCAGTCACATATGTCGATTACCGGGCCCCAAAGGACGTGACGAGCAGTACTTC
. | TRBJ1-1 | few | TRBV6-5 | CASSYTVGSTEAFF | TGTGCCAGCAGTTACACAGTAGGTAGCACTGAAGCTTTCTTT
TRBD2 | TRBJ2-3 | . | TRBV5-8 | CASSLAGGDTQYF | TGTGCCAGCAGCTTGGCGGGAGGAGATACGCAGTATTTT
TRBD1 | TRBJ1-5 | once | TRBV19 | CASSITPDRALLNYSNQPQHF | TGTGCCAGTAGTATAACACCGGACAGGGCCTTACTAAATTATAGCAATCAGCCCCAGCATTTT
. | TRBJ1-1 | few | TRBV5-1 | CASSSSANTEAFF | TGCGCCAGCAGCTCCTCCGCGAACACTGAAGCTTTCTTT
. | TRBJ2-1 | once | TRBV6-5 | CASSFFKGLGEQFF | TGTGCCAGCAGTTTCTTTAAGGGCCTAGGTGAGCAGTTCTTC
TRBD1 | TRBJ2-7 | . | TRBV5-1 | CASSAGTGIVSSYEQYF | TGCGCCAGCAGCGCCGGGACAGGGATCGTGAGCTCCTACGAGCAGTACTTC
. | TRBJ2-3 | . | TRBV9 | CASSESPRGTDTQYF | TGTGCCAGCAGTGAAAGTCCTAGGGGCACAGATACGCAGTATTTT
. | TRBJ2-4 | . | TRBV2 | CASYVAKNIQYF | TGTGCCAGCTACGTGGCCAAAAACATTCAGTACTTC
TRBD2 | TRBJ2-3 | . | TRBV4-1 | CASSQGSGGATDTQYF | TGCGCCAGCAGCCAAGGTAGCGGGGGGGCCACAGATACGCAGTATTTT
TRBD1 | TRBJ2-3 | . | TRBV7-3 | CASSRDRGRTDTQYF | TGTGCCAGCAGTCGGGACAGGGGGCGCACAGATACGCAGTATTTT
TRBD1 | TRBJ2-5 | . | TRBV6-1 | CASSVDRAQETQYF | TGTGCCAGCAGTGTGGACAGGGCCCAAGAGACCCAGTACTTC
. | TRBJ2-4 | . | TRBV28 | CASSWGSPTLAKNIQYF | TGTGCCAGCAGTTGGGGTAGCCCTACGCTAGCCAAAAACATTCAGTACTTC
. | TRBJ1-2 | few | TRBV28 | CASSPLVPSHGYTF | TGTGCCAGCAGTCCCCTCGTACCAAGCCATGGCTACACCTTC
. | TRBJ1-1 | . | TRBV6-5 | CASSYGGNTEAFF | TGTGCCAGCAGTTACGGGGGGAACACTGAAGCTTTCTTT
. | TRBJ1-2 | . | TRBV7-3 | CASSLNAGSGYTF | TGTGCCAGCAGCTTAAACGCTGGGAGCGGCTACACCTTC
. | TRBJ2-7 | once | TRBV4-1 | CASSQSPREQYF | TGCGCCAGCAGCCAATCCCCCCGCGAGCAGTACTTC
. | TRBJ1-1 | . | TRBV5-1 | CASSRATTVNTEAFF | TGCGCCAGCAGCAGGGCAACGACAGTGAACACTGAAGCTTTCTTT
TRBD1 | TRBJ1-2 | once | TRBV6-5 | CASSYNPRDRENGYTF | TGTGCCAGCAGTTACAACCCCAGGGACAGGGAAAACGGCTACACCTTC
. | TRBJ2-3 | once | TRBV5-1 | CASSRMLDSGTDTQYF | TGCGCCAGCAGCCGTATGTTGGATTCCGGAACAGATACGCAGTATTTT
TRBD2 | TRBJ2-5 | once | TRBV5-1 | CASSPSSGSGETQYF | TGCGCCAGCAGCCCCTCTAGCGGGAGTGGGGAGACCCAGTACTTC
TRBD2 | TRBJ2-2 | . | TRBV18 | CASSPPSGGATGELFF | TGTGCCAGCTCACCACCTAGCGGGGGGGCCACCGGGGAGCTGTTTTTT
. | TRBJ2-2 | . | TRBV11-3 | CASSSSEGSTGELFF | TGTGCCAGCAGTTCTAGTGAGGGGAGCACCGGGGAGCTGTTTTTT
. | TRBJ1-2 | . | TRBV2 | CASSEQGLGGYTF | TGTGCCAGCAGTGAACAGGGCTTGGGCGGCTACACCTTC
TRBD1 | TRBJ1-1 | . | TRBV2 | CASAGGENTEAFF | TGTGCCAGCGCAGGGGGGGAGAACACTGAAGCTTTCTTT
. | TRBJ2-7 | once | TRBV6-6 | CASSAGAGYEQYF | TGTGCCAGCAGTGCCGGGGCAGGCTACGAGCAGTACTTC
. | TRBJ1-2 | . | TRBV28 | CASTDRITVYGYTF | TGTGCCAGCACAGACAGGATTACAGTCTATGGCTACACCTTC
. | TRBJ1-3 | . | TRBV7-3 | CASSLSVGNTIYF | TGTGCCAGCAGCTTATCGGTTGGAAACACCATATATTTT
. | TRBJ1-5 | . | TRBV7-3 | CASSPPKPQHF | TGTGCCAGCAGCCCCCCCAAGCCCCAGCATTTT
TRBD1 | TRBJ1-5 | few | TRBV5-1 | CASSWTGGPNQPQHF | TGCGCCAGCAGCTGGACAGGGGGGCCCAATCAGCCCCAGCATTTT
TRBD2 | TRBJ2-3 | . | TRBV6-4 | CASSASGGATDTQYF | TGTGCCAGCAGTGCTAGCGGGGGGGCCACAGATACGCAGTATTTT
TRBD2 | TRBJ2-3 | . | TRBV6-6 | CASSSLAGELDTQYF | TGTGCCAGCAGTTCTCTAGCGGGAGAGTTAGATACGCAGTATTTT
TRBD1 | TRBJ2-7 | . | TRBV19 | CASSIRTGRNEQYF | TGTGCCAGTAGTATAAGGACAGGGAGGAACGAGCAGTACTTC